This T cell receptor beta chain was recorded in a study of response to subunit inactivated influenza vaccine. Findings and limits, study-wide: Every seasonal influenza vaccination brings in few new T cells, the authors suggested.

CDR3 length equals 14 residues. Trimming took 0 bases from V and 3 from J, leaving 10 bases between them. Germline V CDR1 and CDR2: SGHRS, YFSETQ. TCRdb independently ran MiXCR on the RT-PCR reads; one entry per CDR3 protein. The sample yields fewer than 650,000 distinct CDR3 sequences, under 15% seen once. This clonotype was observed many times. The antigen remains unidentified. The TCR was taken from a man aged 50-59 years who received an inactivated influenza vaccine. The chain employs TRBV5-1 and TRBJ2-7; possible D gene TRBD2, 5 bases. Sequenced here: PBMCs from blood, sampled 40 to 50 days after vaccination. CDR3 sequence: CASSLAGNFYEQYF. The CDR3 DNA follows: TGCGCCAGCAGCTTGGCCGGGAACTTCTACGAGCAGTACTTC. Full variable domain (remainder filled in from reference TRBV5-1 and TRBJ2-7): KAGVTQTPRYLIKTRGQQVTLSCSPISGHRSVSWYQQTPGQGLQFLFEYFSETQRNKGNFPGRFSGRQFSNSRSEMNVSTLELGDSALYLCASSLAGNFYEQYFGPGTRLTVT.